This entry is about one T cell receptor (beta chain). Its specificity is not known. The CDR3 contains 12 residues. Trimming removed 4 bases from V and 7 bases from J; junction bases left unmatched: 3. Germline V lookup: CDR1 MDHEN, CDR2 SYDVKM. The data were obtained in a study of cytomegalovirus exposure and HLA in healthy donors. The study ran its PCR with 60 Vbeta and 13 Jbeta primers. Produced via immunoSEQ multiplex PCR; TCRdb's table is partial and in-frame only. Of roughly 200,000 clones in the sample, about 80% were seen once. Points from the study as a whole: Previously analyzed data showed that most TCR beta V segments were productive at a frequency of about 87% or about 30%. Specificity for CMV antigens was confirmed in vitro for a few of the CMV-associated chains.

This sequence joins TRBV28 and TRBJ1-1; 7 nucleotides agree with TRBD1. The source is a boy younger than 18 in good health and CMV-seronegative. Sequencing was carried out using PBMCs. In DNA, the CDR3 is TGTGCCAGCAGTTCGGGACAGAGTGAAGCTTTCTTT. Residues: CASSSGQSEAFF.